This TCR beta chain was recorded in a study of neurological immune-mediated disorders. In TCRdb, the 5' RACE reads were re-called with MiXCR into one record per CDR3 protein. The table has about 54,000 distinct CDR3 sequences, just under 4% seen once. Germline V gives CDR1 SGHRS, CDR2 YFSETQ. Trimming pared 0 bases from V and 6 bases from J, leaving 13 bases between. The CDR3 is made up of 14 amino acids. At least ten counts were recorded for this clonotype. V and J are TRBV5-1 and TRBJ2-7; D remains unclear. The sequence was obtained from a woman between 40 and 50 years old with multiple sclerosis. Sequenced sample: CD4+ T cells from blood. The chain's CDR3 is CASSLADGIGEQYF. The CDR3 region has the DNA TGCGCCAGCAGCTTGGCCGACGGTATAGGCGAGCAGTACTTC. Combining the CDR3 with reference TRBV5-1 and TRBJ2-7 gives the whole variable domain KAGVTQTPRYLIKTRGQQVTLSCSPISGHRSVSWYQQTPGQGLQFLFEYFSETQRNKGNFPGRFSGRQFSNSRSEMNVSTLELGDSALYLCASSLADGIGEQYFGPGTRLTVT.